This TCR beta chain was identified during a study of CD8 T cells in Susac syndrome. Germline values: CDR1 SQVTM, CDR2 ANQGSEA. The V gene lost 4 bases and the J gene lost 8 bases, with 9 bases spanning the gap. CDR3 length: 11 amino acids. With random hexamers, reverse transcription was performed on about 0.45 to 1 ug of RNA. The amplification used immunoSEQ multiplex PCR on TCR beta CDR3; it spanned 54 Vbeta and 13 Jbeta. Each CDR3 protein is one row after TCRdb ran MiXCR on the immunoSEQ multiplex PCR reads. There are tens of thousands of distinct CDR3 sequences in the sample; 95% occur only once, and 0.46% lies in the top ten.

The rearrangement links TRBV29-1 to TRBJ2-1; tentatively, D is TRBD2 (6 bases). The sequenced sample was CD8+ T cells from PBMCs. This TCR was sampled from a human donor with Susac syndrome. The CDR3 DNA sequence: TGCAGCGTTGGGGGGGTCGATGAGCAGTTCTTC. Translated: CSVGGVDEQFF.